These 5 T cell receptor beta chains came from one sample sequenced in a study of shared clonotypes between healthy human individuals. Libraries were prepared by immunoSEQ multiplex PCR; TCRdb keeps only in-frame clonotypes and omits some of them. The table includes 190,000 or so clones, approximately 92% detected once. The sample consisted of naive CD4+ T cells sorted from blood. The sample's subset: CD45RA+ positively selected. Source of these receptors: a woman in her 30s in good health.

The chain combines TRBV21-1 with TRBJ2-1. TRBV21-1 counts as a pseudogene. CDR3 length equals 15 residues. The CDR3 is CASSKAGTGDHEQFF. Here the CDR3 DNA reads TGTGCCAGCAGCAAAGCTGGGACCGGAGACCATGAGCAGTTCTTC.

The V call is TRBV5-1, the J call TRBJ2-5; D is possibly TRBD1 (6 bases). The CDR3 is made up of 14 amino acids. CDR1 and CDR2 (germline): SGHRS, YFSETQ. The V end lost 0 bases, the J end lost 2 bases, and 8 bases lay between the germline ends. CDR3 amino acids: CASSLEGTQETQYF. CDR3 coding DNA: TGCGCCAGCAGCTTGGAGGGGACACAAGAGACCCAGTACTTC.

The V and J genes are TRBV2 and TRBJ1-5; D remains ambiguous. The CDR3 runs to 14 residues. Trimming left V 6 bases short and J 0 bases short, with 9 bases between. The germline CDR1 and CDR2 sequences are SNHLY and FYNNEI. The CDR3: CASSFGDSNQPQHF. DNA for the CDR3: TGTGCCAGCAGCTTTGGGGATAGCAATCAGCCCCAGCATTTT.

This clone was seen a single time. The chain joins TRBV5-1 to TRBJ2-3; perhaps D is TRBD1 or TRBD2 (5 bases each). Germline assignment: CDR1 SGHRS and CDR2 YFSETQ. This CDR3 has 14 amino acids. With 4 bases removed from V and 2 bases from J, the gap between germline ends came to 11 bases. CDR3 region: CASSLPGTTDTQYF. CDR3 sequence (DNA): TGCGCCAGCAGCCTTCCCGGGACCACAGATACGCAGTATTTT.

The chain links TRBV9 to TRBJ2-7, with D perhaps matching TRBD1 (6 bases). Trimming took 3 bases from V and 2 from J, leaving 12 bases between them. Germline CDR1 SGDLS, CDR2 YYNGEE. This CDR3 contains 14 residues. The DNA for the CDR3 is TGTGCCAGCAGCGGCTCCCAGGGGCCCTACGAGCAGTACTTC. Protein sequence: CASSGSQGPYEQYF. Filled out from reference TRBV9 and TRBJ2-7, the complete variable domain reads DSGVTQTPKHLITATGQRVTLRCSPRSGDLSVYWYQQSLDQGLQFLIQYYNGEERAKGNILERFSAQQFPDLHSELNLSSLELGDSALYFCASSGSQGPYEQYFGPGTRLTVT.